This TCR beta chain emerged from a study of identical twins. Points from the study as a whole: Out-of-frame alpha sequences common to twins exhibited a surplus of low generation probability.

In regard to this clonotype: Its antigen is unknown.

Template switching supplied a universal primer site; unique molecular identifiers were carried on the cDNA. TCRdb called the 5' RACE reads again in MiXCR, with one record for every CDR3 protein. The sample includes 500,000 to 550,000 distinct CDR3 sequences, less than 25% of them seen just once. Healthy Caucasians supplied all donations. CDR1 is SGHRS, CDR2 YFSETQ, per germline. The V end lost 3 bases, the J end lost 0 bases, and 13 bases lay between the germline ends. This CDR3 is built from 15 residues. Another study also made use of these data, one on T cells expressing NK-cell markers.

This receptor was identified in a woman aged 18-29 years in good health. Material for sequencing was CD4+ T cells sorted from blood. The chain employs TRBV5-1 and TRBJ2-7; a possible D gene is TRBD2 (5 bases). DNA of the CDR3: TGCGCCAGCAGCTCTTCAGCGGCGAGCTCCTACGAGCAGTACTTC. Its translation: CASSSSAASSYEQYF.